This T cell receptor (beta chain) was found in a study of blood T cell repertoires in COVID-19. Overall study: From the United States, Italy and Spain came samples of acute and convalescent COVID-19.

Per the authors' pipeline: Estimates of nucleated cell counts were drawn from the amplification of reference gene primers. Only in-frame clones appear in the TCRdb table, and some are missing; sequencing was by immunoSEQ multiplex PCR. The V and J calls and clone size are taken from that table; D and trimming were inferred from the DNA. The table shows fewer than 200,000 clones, with more than 75% occurring only once. This CDR3 is 15 amino acids long. Germline values: CDR1 SGHTA, CDR2 FQGNSA. Trimming removed 0 bases from V and 3 bases from J; junction bases left unmatched: 5. The chain is built from TRBV7-2 and TRBJ2-7; 7 bases agree with TRBD1. The origin of this receptor is a man aged 35-49 years with active or convalescent COVID-19. Sequenced material: peripheral blood. This CDR3 is CASSLAGQIHYEQYF. The CDR3 nucleotides read TGTGCCAGCAGCTTAGCGGGACAGATTCACTACGAGCAGTACTTC.